Below, 2 T cell receptor beta chains from the same sample are listed, as sequenced in a study of monozygotic twins with inflammatory bowel disease. TCRdb reprocessed the 5' RACE reads; each CDR3 protein has one entry and no DNA is given. This repertoire comprises about 440,000 distinct CDR3 sequences; its ten largest clones make up about 2.6%. The specimen sequenced was blood. These receptors were collected from a human donor with ulcerative colitis or Crohn's disease, or a healthy co-twin of an affected twin (not recorded which).

The chain couples TRBV7-7 to TRBJ2-3; TCRdb indicates TRBD1, and absent DNA this call remains unverified. Germline V gene lookup returns CDR1 SSHAT and CDR2 FNYEAQ (reference sequence). This CDR3 has 15 residues. CDR3 region: CASSPTGDSTDTQYF.

The J gene is TRBJ1-6, the V gene TRBV7-2; TCRdb picks TRBD1, but there is no DNA to check that call. There are 17 residues in the CDR3. Germline-derived CDR1 and CDR2 are SGHTA and FQGNSA. The CDR3 sequence is CASRNSPGQTGISPLHF.